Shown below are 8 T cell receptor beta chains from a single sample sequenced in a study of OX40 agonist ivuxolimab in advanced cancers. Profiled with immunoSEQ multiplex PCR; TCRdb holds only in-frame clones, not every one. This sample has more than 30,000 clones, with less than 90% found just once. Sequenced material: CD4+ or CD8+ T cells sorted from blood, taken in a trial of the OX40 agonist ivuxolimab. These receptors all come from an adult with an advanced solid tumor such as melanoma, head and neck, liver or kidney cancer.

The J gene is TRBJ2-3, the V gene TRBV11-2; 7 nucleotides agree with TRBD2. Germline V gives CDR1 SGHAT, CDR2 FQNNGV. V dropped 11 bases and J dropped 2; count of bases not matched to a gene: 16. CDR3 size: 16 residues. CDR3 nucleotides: TGTGCCGGAACGGGGGAGAGCGGGACGATCACAGATACGCAGTATTTT. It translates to CAGTGESGTITDTQYF.

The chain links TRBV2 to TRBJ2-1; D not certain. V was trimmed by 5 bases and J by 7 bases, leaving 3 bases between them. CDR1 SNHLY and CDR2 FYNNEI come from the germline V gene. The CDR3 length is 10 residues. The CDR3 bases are TGTGCCAGCAGTTGGAATGAGCAGTTCTTC. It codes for CASSWNEQFF.

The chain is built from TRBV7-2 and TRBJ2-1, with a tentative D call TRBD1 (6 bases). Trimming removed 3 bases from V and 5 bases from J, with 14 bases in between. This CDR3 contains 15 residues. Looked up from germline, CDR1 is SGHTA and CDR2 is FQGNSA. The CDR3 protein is CASSFFSGANNEQFF. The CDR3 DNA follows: TGTGCCAGCAGCTTCTTTTCAGGGGCTAACAATGAGCAGTTCTTC.

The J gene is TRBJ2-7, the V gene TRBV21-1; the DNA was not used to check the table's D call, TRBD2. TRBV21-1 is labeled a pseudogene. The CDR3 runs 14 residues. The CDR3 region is CASSGALATRVRRV. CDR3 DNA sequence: TGTGCCAGCAGTGGCGCACTAGCTACACGTGTTAGACGAGTC.

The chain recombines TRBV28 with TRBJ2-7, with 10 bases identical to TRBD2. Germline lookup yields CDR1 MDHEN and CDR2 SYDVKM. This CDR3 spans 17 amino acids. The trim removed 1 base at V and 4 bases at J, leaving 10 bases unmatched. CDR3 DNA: TGTGCCAGCAGTTTATTAATCACTAGCGGGACGCAATACGAGCAGTACTTC. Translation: CASSLLITSGTQYEQYF.

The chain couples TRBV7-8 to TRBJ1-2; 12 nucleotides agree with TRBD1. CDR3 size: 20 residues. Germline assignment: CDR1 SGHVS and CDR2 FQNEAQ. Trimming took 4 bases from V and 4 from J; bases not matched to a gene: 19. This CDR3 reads CASSSKPTLPGQGAFYGYTF. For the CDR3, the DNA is TGTGCCAGCAGCTCAAAACCCACGCTACCGGGACAGGGGGCGTTCTATGGCTACACCTTC.

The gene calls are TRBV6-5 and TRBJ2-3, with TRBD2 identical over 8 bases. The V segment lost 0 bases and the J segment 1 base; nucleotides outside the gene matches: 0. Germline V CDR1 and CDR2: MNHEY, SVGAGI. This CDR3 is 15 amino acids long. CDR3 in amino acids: CASSYSTSGTDTQYF. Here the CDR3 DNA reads TGTGCCAGCAGTTACTCGACTAGCGGCACAGATACGCAGTATTTT.

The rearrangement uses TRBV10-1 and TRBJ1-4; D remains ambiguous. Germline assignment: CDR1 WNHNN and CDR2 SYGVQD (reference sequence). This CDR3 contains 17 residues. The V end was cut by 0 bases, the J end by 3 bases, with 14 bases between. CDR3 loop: CASSESVGETPNEKLFF. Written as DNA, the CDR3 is TGCGCCAGCAGTGAGTCCGTCGGAGAGACTCCTAATGAAAAACTGTTTTTT.